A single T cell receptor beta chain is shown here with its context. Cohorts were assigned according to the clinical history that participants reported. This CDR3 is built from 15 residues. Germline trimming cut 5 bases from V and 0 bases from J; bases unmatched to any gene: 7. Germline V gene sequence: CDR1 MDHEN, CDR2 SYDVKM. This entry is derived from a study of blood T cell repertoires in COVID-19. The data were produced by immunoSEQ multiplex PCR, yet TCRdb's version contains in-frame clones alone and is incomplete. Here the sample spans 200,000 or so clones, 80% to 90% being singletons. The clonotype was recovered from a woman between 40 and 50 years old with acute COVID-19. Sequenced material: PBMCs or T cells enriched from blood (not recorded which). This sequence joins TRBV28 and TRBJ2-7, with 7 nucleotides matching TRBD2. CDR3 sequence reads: CASSLSGRTSYEQYF. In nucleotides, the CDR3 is TGTGCCAGCAGTCTTAGCGGGCGAACCTCCTACGAGCAGTACTTC. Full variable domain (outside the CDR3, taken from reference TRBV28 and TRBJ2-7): DVKVTQSSRYLVKRTGEKVFLECVQDMDHENMFWYRQDPGLGLRLIYFSYDVKMKEKGDIPEGYSVSREKKERFSLILESASTNQTSMYLCASSLSGRTSYEQYFGPGTRLTVT.